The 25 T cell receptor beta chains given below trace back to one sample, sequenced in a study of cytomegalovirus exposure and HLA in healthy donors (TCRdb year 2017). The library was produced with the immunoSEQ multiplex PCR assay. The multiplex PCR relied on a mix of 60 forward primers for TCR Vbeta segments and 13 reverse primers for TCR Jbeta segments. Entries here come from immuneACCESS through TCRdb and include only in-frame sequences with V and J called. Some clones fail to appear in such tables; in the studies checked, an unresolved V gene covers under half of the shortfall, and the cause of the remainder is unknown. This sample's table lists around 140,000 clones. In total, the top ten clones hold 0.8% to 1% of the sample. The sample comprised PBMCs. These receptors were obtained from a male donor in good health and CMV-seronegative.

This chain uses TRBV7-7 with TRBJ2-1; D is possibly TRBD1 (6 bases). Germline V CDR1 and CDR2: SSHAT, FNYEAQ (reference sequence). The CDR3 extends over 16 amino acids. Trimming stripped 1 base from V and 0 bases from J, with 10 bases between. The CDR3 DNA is TGTGCCAGCAGCTTAGAGGGGGTAAGCTCCTACAATGAGCAGTTCTTC. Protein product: CASSLEGVSSYNEQFF.

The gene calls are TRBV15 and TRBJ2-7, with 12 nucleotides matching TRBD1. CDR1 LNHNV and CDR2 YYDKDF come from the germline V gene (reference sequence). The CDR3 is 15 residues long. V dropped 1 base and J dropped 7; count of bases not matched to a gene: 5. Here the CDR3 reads CATSRGGQGAREQYF. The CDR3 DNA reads TGTGCCACCAGCAGAGGGGGACAGGGGGCGAGGGAGCAGTACTTC. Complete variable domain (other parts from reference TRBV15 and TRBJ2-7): DAMVIQNPRYQVTQFGKPVTLSCSQTLNHNVMYWYQQKSSQAPKLLFHYYDKDFNNEADTPDNFQSRRPNTSFCFLDIRSPGLGDTAMYLCATSRGGQGAREQYFGPGTRLTVT.

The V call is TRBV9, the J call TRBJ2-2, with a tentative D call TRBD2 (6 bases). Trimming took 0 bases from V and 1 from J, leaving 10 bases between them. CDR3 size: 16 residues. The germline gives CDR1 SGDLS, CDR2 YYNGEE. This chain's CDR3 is CASSVGLAKNTGELFF. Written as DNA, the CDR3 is TGTGCCAGCAGCGTAGGTCTAGCGAAGAACACCGGGGAGCTGTTTTTT. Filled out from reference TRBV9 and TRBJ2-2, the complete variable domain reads DSGVTQTPKHLITATGQRVTLRCSPRSGDLSVYWYQQSLDQGLQFLIQYYNGEERAKGNILERFSAQQFPDLHSELNLSSLELGDSALYFCASSVGLAKNTGELFFGEGSRLTVL.

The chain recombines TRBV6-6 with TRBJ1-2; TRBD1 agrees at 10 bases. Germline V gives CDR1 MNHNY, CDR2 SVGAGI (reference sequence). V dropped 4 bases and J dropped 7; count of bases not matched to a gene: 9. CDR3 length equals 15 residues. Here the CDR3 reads CASSLARQGAGGYTF. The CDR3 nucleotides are TGTGCCAGCAGTTTAGCACGACAGGGGGCGGGTGGCTACACCTTC.

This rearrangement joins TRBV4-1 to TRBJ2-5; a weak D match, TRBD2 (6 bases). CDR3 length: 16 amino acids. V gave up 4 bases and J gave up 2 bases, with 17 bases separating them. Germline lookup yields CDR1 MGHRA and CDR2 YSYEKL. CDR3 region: CASSPLMIAEQETQYF. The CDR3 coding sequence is TGCGCCAGCAGCCCTCTTATGATAGCGGAACAAGAGACCCAGTACTTC.

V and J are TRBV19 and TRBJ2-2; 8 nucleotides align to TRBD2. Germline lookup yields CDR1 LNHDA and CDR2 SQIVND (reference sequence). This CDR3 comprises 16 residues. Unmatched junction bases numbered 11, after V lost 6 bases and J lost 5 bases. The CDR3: CASSLRLRGGTGELFF. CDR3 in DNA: TGTGCCAGTAGCTTACGACTTCGGGGGGGAACCGGGGAGCTGTTTTTT.

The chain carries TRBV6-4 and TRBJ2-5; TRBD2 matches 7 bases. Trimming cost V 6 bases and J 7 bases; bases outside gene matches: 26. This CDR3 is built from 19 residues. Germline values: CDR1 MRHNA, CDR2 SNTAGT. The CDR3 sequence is CASRAGTIYTRTRLGTQYF. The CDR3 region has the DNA TGTGCCAGCAGAGCCGGGACTATCTATACGCGAACACGACTCGGGACCCAGTACTTC.

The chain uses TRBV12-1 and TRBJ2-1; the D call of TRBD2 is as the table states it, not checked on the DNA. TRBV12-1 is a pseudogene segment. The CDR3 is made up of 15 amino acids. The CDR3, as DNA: TGTGCCAGCAGCTTGGGACTGGAGGAGTACAATGAGCAGTTCTTC. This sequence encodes CASSLGLEEYNEQFF.

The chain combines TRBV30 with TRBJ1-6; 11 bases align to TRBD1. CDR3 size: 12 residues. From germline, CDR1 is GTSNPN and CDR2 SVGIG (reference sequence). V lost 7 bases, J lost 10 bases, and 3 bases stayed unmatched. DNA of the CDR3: TGTGCCTTTTGGACAGGGGGCTCACCCCTCCACTTT. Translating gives CAFWTGGSPLHF. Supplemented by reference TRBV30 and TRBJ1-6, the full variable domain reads SQTIHQWPATLVQPVGSPLSLECTVEGTSNPNLYWYRQAAGRGLQLLFYSVGIGQISSEVPQNLSASRPQDRQFILSSKKLLLSDSGFYLCAFWTGGSPLHFGNGTRLTVT.

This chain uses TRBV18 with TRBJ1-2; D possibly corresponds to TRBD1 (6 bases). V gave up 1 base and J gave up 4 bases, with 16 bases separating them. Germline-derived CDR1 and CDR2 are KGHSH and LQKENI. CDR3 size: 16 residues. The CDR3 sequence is CASSPQGGDPLYGYTF. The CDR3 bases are TGTGCCAGCTCACCACAAGGGGGTGACCCTCTCTATGGCTACACCTTC.

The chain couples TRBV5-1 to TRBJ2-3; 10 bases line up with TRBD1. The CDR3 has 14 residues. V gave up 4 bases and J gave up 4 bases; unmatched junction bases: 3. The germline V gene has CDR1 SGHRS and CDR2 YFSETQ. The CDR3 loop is CASSTGQGPDTQYF. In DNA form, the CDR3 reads TGCGCCAGCAGCACGGGACAGGGGCCAGATACGCAGTATTTT.

The DNA of the CDR3 is TGTGCCAGCAGTTACTCCTTATCCCGCTCCTACGAGCAGTACTTC. Amino acids: CASSYSLSRSYEQYF. The chain is built from TRBV6-5 and TRBJ2-7; D unclear. The V end was cut by 0 bases, the J end by 0 bases, with 9 bases between. There are 15 residues in the CDR3. The germline gives CDR1 MNHEY, CDR2 SVGAGI.

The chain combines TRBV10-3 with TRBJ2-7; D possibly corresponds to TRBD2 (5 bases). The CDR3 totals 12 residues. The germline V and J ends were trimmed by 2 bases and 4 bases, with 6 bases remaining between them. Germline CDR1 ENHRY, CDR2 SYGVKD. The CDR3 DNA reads TGTGCCATCAGTGAGGGGAGTTACGAGCAGTACTTC. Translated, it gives CAISEGSYEQYF.

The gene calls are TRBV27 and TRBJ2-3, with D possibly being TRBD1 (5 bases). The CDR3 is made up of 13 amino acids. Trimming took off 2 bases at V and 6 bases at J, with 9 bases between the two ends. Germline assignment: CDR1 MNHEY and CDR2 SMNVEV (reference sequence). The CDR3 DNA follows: TGTGCCAGCAGTTTAGGGGCGGCTGATACGCAGTATTTT. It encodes CASSLGAADTQYF.

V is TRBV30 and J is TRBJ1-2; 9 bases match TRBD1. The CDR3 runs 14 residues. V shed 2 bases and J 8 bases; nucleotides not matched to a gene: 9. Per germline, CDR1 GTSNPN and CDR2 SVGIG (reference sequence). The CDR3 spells CAWSSGTGTWGYTF. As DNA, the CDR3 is TGTGCCTGGAGTTCCGGGACAGGGACCTGGGGCTACACCTTC.

CDR3 sequence reads: CASSLESGGTYEQYF. The DNA of the CDR3 is TGTGCCAGCTCACTAGAATCAGGGGGCACCTACGAGCAGTACTTC. The V call is TRBV18, the J call TRBJ2-7; 8 nucleotides align to TRBD1. Germline CDR1 and CDR2: KGHSH and LQKENI. This CDR3 is built from 15 residues. The V segment lost 4 bases and the J segment 2 bases; nucleotides outside the gene matches: 7. Full variable domain (rest looked up from reference TRBV18 and TRBJ2-7): NAGVMQNPRHLVRRRGQEARLRCSPMKGHSHVYWYRQLPEEGLKFMVYLQKENIIDESGMPKERFSAEFPKEGPSILRIQQVVRGDSAAYFCASSLESGGTYEQYFGPGTRLTVT.

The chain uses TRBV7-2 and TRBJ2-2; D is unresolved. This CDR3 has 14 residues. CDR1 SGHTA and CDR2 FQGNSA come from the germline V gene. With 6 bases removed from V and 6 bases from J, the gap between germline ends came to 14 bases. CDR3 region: CASSPSALAGELFF. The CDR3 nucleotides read TGTGCCAGCAGTCCATCGGCTCTAGCCGGGGAGCTGTTTTTT.

The CDR3 sequence is CASSSIGGALDYEQYF. Written as DNA, the CDR3 is TGTGCCAGCAGTTCGATAGGGGGCGCATTAGACTACGAGCAGTACTTC. V is TRBV7-9 and J is TRBJ2-7; 7 bases are shared with TRBD1. Per the germline V gene, CDR1 is SEHNR and CDR2 is FQNEAQ (reference sequence). The CDR3 sequence is 16 residues long. J gave up 3 bases and V 6 bases, and 14 bases lay outside the gene matches.

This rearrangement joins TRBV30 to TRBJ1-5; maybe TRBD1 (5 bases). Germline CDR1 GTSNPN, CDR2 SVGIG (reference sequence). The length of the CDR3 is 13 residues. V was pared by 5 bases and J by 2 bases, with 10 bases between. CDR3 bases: TGTGCCTGGCGTGGGGCCGGCAATCAGCCCCAGCATTTT. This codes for CAWRGAGNQPQHF. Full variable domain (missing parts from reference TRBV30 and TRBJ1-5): SQTIHQWPATLVQPVGSPLSLECTVEGTSNPNLYWYRQAAGRGLQLLFYSVGIGQISSEVPQNLSASRPQDRQFILSSKKLLLSDSGFYLCAWRGAGNQPQHFGDGTRLSIL.

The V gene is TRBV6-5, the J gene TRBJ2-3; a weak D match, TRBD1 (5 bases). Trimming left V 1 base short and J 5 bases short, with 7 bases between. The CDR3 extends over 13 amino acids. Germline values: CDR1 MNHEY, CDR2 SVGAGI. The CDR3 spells CASSYLRGDTQYF. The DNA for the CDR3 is TGTGCCAGCAGTTACTTAAGGGGAGATACGCAGTATTTT.

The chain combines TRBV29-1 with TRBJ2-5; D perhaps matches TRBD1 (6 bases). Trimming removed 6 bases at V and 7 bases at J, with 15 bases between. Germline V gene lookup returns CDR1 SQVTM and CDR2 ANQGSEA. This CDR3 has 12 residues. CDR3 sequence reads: CSVQGSGGTQYF. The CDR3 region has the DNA TGCAGCGTCCAGGGGTCCGGAGGGACCCAGTACTTC.

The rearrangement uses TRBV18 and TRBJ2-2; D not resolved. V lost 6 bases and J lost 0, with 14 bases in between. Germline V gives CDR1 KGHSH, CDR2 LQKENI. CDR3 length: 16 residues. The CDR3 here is CASSPRVNANTGELFF. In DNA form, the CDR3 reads TGTGCCAGCTCCCCGCGAGTAAATGCGAACACCGGGGAGCTGTTTTTT.

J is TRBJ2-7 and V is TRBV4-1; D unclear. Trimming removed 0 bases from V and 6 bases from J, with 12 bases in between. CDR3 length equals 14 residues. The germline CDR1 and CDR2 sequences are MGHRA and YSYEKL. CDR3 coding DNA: TGCGCCAGCAGCCAAGACCCCCCGGGTAGCGAGCAGTACTTC. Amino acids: CASSQDPPGSEQYF.

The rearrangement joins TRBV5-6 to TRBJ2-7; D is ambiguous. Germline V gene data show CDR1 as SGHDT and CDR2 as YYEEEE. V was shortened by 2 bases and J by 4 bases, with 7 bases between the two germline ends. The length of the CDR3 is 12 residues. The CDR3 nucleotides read TGTGCCAGCAGCTTAACACAGTACGAGCAGTACTTC. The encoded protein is CASSLTQYEQYF.

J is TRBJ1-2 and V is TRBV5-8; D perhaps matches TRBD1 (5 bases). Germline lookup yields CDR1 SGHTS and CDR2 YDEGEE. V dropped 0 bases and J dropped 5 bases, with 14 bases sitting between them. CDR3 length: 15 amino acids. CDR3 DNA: TGTGCCAGCAGCTTGGGCGACAGAATAGATTATGGCTACACCTTC. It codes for CASSLGDRIDYGYTF.